This T cell receptor beta chain was recovered during a study of cytomegalovirus exposure and HLA in healthy donors. Overall study findings and caveats: Excluded: some indistinguishable V segments such as TRBV6-2 and TRBV6-3. Analyzed later, most CMV-associated TCR beta chains appeared HLA-restricted. The study listed roughly 160 cytomegalovirus-associated TCR beta chains. CMV antigen specificity was confirmed in vitro for a few CMV-associated chains.

Points on this clone: Its antigen is not identified.

The PCR contained 60 Vbeta and 13 Jbeta primers. The method was immunoSEQ multiplex PCR; TCRdb's version includes in-frame clones alone and lacks a portion of them. The data show about 91,000 clones, 90% seen once. The CDR3 runs to 13 residues. Trimming took off 1 base at V and 10 bases at J, with 14 bases between the two ends. Per the germline V gene, CDR1 is SGHRS and CDR2 is YFSETQ. The chain recombines TRBV5-1 with TRBJ1-2; possibly TRBD1 for D (5 bases). The source material was PBMCs. The receptor was isolated from a young man in good health and CMV-seronegative. The DNA of the CDR3 is TGCGCCAGCAGCTTGATAGGACATCTCGACTACACCTTC. It encodes CASSLIGHLDYTF.